The T cell receptor beta chain described here comes from a study of sequential checkpoint blockade in melanoma. Here immunoSEQ multiplex PCR was the method, and the copy in TCRdb shows in-frame clones only, minus some. The sample includes 15,000 to 20,000 clones, roughly 69% of them seen just once. Treatment denoted: randomized to nivolumab then ipilimumab (arm A) or the reverse (arm B). From thawed PBMCs, live CD3+CD8+ cells negative for CD19 and CD56 were sorted. V was clipped by 0 bases and J by 4 bases; unmatched bases: 1. Germline V lookup: CDR1 ENHRY, CDR2 SYGVKD. The CDR3 sequence is 15 residues long.

The receptor's source is a human donor with melanoma. The specimen comprised CD8+ T cells sorted from blood (inferred from file names), sampled from a patient given nivolumab and ipilimumab in sequence. The rearrangement links TRBV10-3 to TRBJ2-1; the match to TRBD2 covers 9 bases. CDR3 residues: CAISESLAGYNEQFF. The CDR3 nucleotides read TGTGCCATCAGTGAGTCGCTAGCGGGATACAATGAGCAGTTCTTC.